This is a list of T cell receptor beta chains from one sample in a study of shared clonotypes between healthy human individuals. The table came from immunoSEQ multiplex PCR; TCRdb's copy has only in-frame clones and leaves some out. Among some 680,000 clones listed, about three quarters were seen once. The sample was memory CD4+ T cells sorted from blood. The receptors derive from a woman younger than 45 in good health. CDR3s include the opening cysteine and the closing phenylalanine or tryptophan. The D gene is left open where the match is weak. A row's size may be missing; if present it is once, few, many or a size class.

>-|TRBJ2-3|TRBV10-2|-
CASSESLIALSTDTQYF
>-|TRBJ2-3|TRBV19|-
CASNGDSDTQYF
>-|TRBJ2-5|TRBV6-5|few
CASSYSFLPQETQYF
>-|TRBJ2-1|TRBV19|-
CASSKSTRPGNEQFF
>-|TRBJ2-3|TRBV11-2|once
CASSFVPSTDTQYF
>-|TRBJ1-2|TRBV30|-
CAWSVASNYGYTF
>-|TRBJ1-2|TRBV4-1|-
CASRPLGEADGYTF
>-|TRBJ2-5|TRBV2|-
CASSWGAKETQYF
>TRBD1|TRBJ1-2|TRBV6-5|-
CASSYWDRAGYTF
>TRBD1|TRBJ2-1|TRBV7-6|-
CASRGTGYNEQFF
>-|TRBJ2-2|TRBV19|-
CASSIHTGELFF
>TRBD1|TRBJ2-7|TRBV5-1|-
CASSFLSPGQGAYEQYF
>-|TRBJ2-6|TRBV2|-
CASPQDSGANVLTF
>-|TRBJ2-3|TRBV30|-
CAWSVRMGFADTQYF
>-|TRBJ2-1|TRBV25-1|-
CASSDPRPTSFNEQFF
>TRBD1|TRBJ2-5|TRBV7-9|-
CASSGQGRETQYF
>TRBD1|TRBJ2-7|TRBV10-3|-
CAISYRQGAGEQYF
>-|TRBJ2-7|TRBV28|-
CASSRGYYEQYF
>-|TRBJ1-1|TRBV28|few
CASSFGGGTEAFF
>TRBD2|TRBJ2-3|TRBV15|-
CATSGLAGFSTDTQYF
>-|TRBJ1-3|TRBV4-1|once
CASSQVSGRGPSGNTIYF
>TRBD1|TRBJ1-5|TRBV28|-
CASSPRDRHQPQHF
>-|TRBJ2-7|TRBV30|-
CAWSDVSQYEQYF
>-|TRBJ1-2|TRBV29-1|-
CSVGFGNRNYGYTF
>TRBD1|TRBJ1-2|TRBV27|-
CASSPAGQGIYGYTF
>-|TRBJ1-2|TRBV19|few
CASRETANYGYTF
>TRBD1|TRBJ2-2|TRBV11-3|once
CASSIQGSNTGELFF
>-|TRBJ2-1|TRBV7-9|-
CASSLESGNEQFF
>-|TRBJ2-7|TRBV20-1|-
CSVLLAYEQYF
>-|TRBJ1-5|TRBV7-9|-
CASSFKGNQPQHF
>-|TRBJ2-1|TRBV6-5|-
CASRKQAYNEQFF
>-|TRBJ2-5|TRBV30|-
CAWTGDGDLRRYF
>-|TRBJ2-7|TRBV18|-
CASSPTASSYEQYF
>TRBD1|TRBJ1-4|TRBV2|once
CASSTEVQGGEKLFF
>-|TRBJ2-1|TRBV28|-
CASSPPGYRLRDEQFF
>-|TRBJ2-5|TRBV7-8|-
CASSLALGITETQYF
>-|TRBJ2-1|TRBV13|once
CASSLVVRASYNEQFF
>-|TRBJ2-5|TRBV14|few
CASSQGRETQYF
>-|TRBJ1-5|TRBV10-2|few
CASRRGSNSNQPQHF
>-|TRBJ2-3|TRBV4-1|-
CASSQVGAGADTQYF
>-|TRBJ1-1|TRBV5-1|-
CASSWGTTVNTEAFF
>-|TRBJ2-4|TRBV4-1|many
CASSHSGWGIQYF
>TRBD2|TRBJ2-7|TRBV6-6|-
CASSLTSGGSYEQYF
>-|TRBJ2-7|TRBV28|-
CASSLGYEQYF
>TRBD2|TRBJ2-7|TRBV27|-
CASIKRGAGGSYEQYF
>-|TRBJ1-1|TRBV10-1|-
CASSDRVNTEAFF
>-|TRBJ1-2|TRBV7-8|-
CASSLERVARLWGYTF
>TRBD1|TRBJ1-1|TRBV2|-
CASNGQVNTEAFF
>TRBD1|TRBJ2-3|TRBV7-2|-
CASSLNRGNTDTQYF
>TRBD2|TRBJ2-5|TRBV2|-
CASSGDSGREETQYF
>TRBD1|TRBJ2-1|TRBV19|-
CASSKRQGGYNEQFF
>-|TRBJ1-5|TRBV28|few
CASSAAMGGYQPQHF